The 21 T cell receptor beta chains below were found in one sample sequenced in a study of PD-1 blockade in classical Hodgkin lymphoma. The table came from immunoSEQ multiplex PCR; TCRdb's copy has only in-frame clones and leaves some out. The sample shows approximately 26,000 clones, 70% to 80% of them seen only once. In every patient, relapse followed autologous stem cell transplantation, while exposure to brentuximab vedotin differed. The sample here was peripheral blood mononuclear cells (PBMCs), taken before the second cycle of nivolumab. Receptors were obtained from a human donor with classical Hodgkin lymphoma.

This clone came up a few times. This chain links TRBV19 with TRBJ1-5, with no clear D. The V end was cut by 5 bases, the J end by 0 bases, with 11 bases between. This CDR3 comprises 15 residues. The germline gives CDR1 LNHDA, CDR2 SQIVND (reference sequence). The CDR3, as DNA: TGTGCCAGTAGTCGGCTCGGGTATAGCAATCAGCCCCAGCATTTT. Translation: CASSRLGYSNQPQHF. The whole variable domain, remainder taken from reference TRBV19 and TRBJ1-5, is DGGITQSPKYLFRKEGQNVTLSCEQNLNHDAMYWYRQDPGQGLRLIYYSQIVNDFQKGDIAEGYSVSREKKESFPLTVTSAQKNPTAFYLCASSRLGYSNQPQHFGDGTRLSIL.

The chain combines TRBV6-5 with TRBJ2-3; D not resolved. CDR3 length: 13 residues. Germline CDR1 MNHEY, CDR2 SVGAGI. Trimming cost V 4 bases and J 2 bases, with 7 bases left between them. CDR3 DNA: TGTGCCAGCAGTTCACAGAACACAGATACGCAGTATTTT. Translation gives CASSSQNTDTQYF.

CDR3 nucleotide sequence: TGTGCCAGCAACCAAGGGTTCTCCTACGAGCAGTACTTC. This sequence encodes CASNQGFSYEQYF. The V call is TRBV28, the J call TRBJ2-7, with D unclear. The CDR3 loop spans 13 amino acids. CDR1 and CDR2 (germline): MDHEN, SYDVKM. With 7 bases removed from V and 0 bases from J, the gap between germline ends came to 10 bases.

This clone was detected a few times. This chain uses TRBV23-1 with TRBJ2-7, with no clear D. TRBV23-1 is classed as an ORF, of uncertain function. The CDR3 loop spans 14 amino acids. Trimming took 3 bases from V and 4 from J, leaving 13 bases between them. The CDR3 region is CASSQPFLRYEQYF. The CDR3 coding sequence is TGCGCCAGCAGTCAGCCCTTCCTGAGATACGAGCAGTACTTC.

The genes are TRBV27 and TRBJ2-3; no reliable D call. The germline V gene encodes CDR1 MNHEY and CDR2 SMNVEV (reference sequence). Trimming removed 0 bases from V and 1 base from J, with 5 bases in between. The CDR3 is made up of 14 amino acids. The CDR3 is CASSLSFGTDTQYF. CDR3 nucleotides: TGTGCCAGCAGTTTATCTTTCGGCACAGATACGCAGTATTTT.

The genes are TRBV7-8 and TRBJ1-1; unclear D gene. Germline V CDR1 and CDR2: SGHVS, FQNEAQ. With 1 base removed from V and 5 bases from J, the gap between germline ends came to 8 bases. The CDR3 sequence is 13 residues long. CDR3 region: CASSLVRGTEAFF. CDR3 coding DNA: TGTGCCAGCAGCTTAGTACGGGGAACTGAAGCTTTCTTT.

This chain connects TRBV6-1 to TRBJ2-1; 7 positions agree with TRBD2. The CDR3 totals 15 residues. Germline CDR1 and CDR2: MNHNS and SASEGT. J gave up 0 bases and V 3 bases, and 2 bases lay outside the gene matches. The CDR3 bases are TGTGCCAGCAGTGACCTAGCGGTCTCCTACAATGAGCAGTTCTTC. As protein: CASSDLAVSYNEQFF.

The chain links TRBV6-1 to TRBJ1-5, with D possibly being TRBD1 (6 bases). Germline CDR1 reads MNHNS; CDR2 reads SASEGT. This CDR3 has 13 residues. V gave up 5 bases and J gave up 5 bases, with 10 bases separating them. In nucleotides, the CDR3 is TGTGCCAGCAGTACGGACAGCTATCAGCCCCAGCATTTT. Translated, it gives CASSTDSYQPQHF.

This clone counts as medium-sized (0.01 to 0.1%). V is TRBV11-3 and J is TRBJ1-2, with unresolved D. The V end was cut by 6 bases, the J end by 4 bases, with 9 bases between. The V gene's germline CDR1 is SGHNT and CDR2 YENEEA. The CDR3 has 12 amino acids. For the CDR3, the DNA is TGTGCCAGCAGTGAATTTGGCTATGGCTACACCTTC. Translating gives CASSEFGYGYTF.

The genes are TRBV19 and TRBJ1-5, with D unresolved. From germline, CDR1 is LNHDA and CDR2 SQIVND (reference sequence). V lost 7 bases to trimming and J lost 0 bases, with 16 bases between them. This CDR3 contains 16 residues. This chain's CDR3 is CASKGRFTFSNQPQHF. The CDR3 bases are TGTGCCAGTAAAGGAAGATTTACTTTTAGCAATCAGCCCCAGCATTTT.

The chain couples TRBV9 to TRBJ2-1; tentative D call: TRBD2 (6 bases). The CDR3 extends over 17 amino acids. Deletions cut 0 bases from V and 0 bases from J, with 13 bases between. Germline V CDR1 and CDR2: SGDLS, YYNGEE. CDR3 in amino acids: CASSVASTSRSYNEQFF. The CDR3 DNA follows: TGTGCCAGCAGCGTAGCTTCTACTAGCCGCTCCTACAATGAGCAGTTCTTC.

This clone was observed a handful of times. This chain connects TRBV29-1 to TRBJ2-3, with D possibly matching TRBD1 (6 bases). V gave up 1 base and J gave up 3 bases, with 11 bases separating them. This CDR3 is built from 14 residues. Per germline, CDR1 SQVTM and CDR2 ANQGSEA. CDR3 residues: CSVEGQGMTDTQYF. The DNA for the CDR3 is TGCAGCGTTGAAGGGCAGGGGATGACAGATACGCAGTATTTT.

The chain couples TRBV18 to TRBJ2-2; D unresolved. The germline gives CDR1 KGHSH, CDR2 LQKENI. V dropped 2 bases and J dropped 5 bases, with 15 bases sitting between them. The CDR3 consists of 16 residues. This chain's CDR3 is CASSPDSFRSTGELFF. In DNA, the CDR3 is TGTGCCAGCTCACCAGACTCCTTTCGATCGACCGGGGAGCTGTTTTTT.

This clone was observed a single time. This sequence joins TRBV4-1 and TRBJ2-2; D perhaps matches TRBD2 (6 bases). Germline V gene lookup returns CDR1 MGHRA and CDR2 YSYEKL. This CDR3 spans 17 amino acids. The V and J ends lost 7 bases and 3 bases respectively, with 21 bases between them. The CDR3 protein is CASTVVMGGVHTGELFF. The CDR3 DNA follows: TGCGCCAGCACCGTGGTGATGGGGGGAGTGCACACCGGGGAGCTGTTTTTT.

The chain's CDR3 is CASSFGLAGTGELFF. DNA for the CDR3: TGTGCCAGCAGCTTTGGTCTAGCCGGGACCGGGGAGCTGTTTTTT. The rearrangement uses TRBV7-2 and TRBJ2-2, with D tentatively TRBD2 (5 bases). Germline-derived CDR1 and CDR2 are SGHTA and FQGNSA. The germline V and J ends were trimmed by 3 bases and 5 bases, with 13 bases remaining between them. CDR3 length: 15 residues. The variable domain in full, completed from reference TRBV7-2 and TRBJ2-2, reads GAGVSQSPSNKVTEKGKDVELRCDPISGHTALYWYRQSLGQGLEFLIYFQGNSAPDKSGLPSDRFSAERTGGSVSTLTIQRTQQEDSAVYLCASSFGLAGTGELFFGEGSRLTVL.

The rearrangement links TRBV7-3 to TRBJ2-3; the D is unclear. CDR1 is SGHTA, CDR2 FQGTGA, per germline. Trimming left V 3 bases short and J 2 bases short, with 6 bases between. There are 13 residues in the CDR3. The CDR3 is CASSFGATDTQYF. CDR3 bases: TGTGCCAGCAGCTTTGGCGCCACAGATACGCAGTATTTT.

The chain links TRBV7-3 to TRBJ2-2; 9 positions match TRBD2. The V gene end was trimmed by 5 bases and the J gene end by 5 bases; junction bases not matched to a gene: 3. This CDR3 has 14 amino acids. The V gene's germline CDR1 is SGHTA and CDR2 FQGTGA. Here the CDR3 reads CASSPSGATGELFF. CDR3 nucleotide sequence: TGTGCCAGCAGCCCTAGCGGGGCGACCGGGGAGCTGTTTTTT.

The chain carries TRBV19 and TRBJ1-2; D might be TRBD1 (5 bases). V was cut by 3 bases and J by 4 bases, with 12 bases left in between. Germline CDR1 is LNHDA and CDR2 is SQIVND (reference sequence). This CDR3 is 14 amino acids long. This CDR3 is CASSIVGDLYGYTF. The CDR3 nucleotides are TGTGCCAGTAGTATTGTAGGGGACCTCTATGGCTACACCTTC.

V gene TRBV7-8 combines with J gene TRBJ2-3, with D possibly being TRBD2 (6 bases). The CDR3 totals 16 residues. V dropped 5 bases and J dropped 1 base, with 16 bases sitting between them. The germline V gene encodes CDR1 SGHVS and CDR2 FQNEAQ. The CDR3 DNA is TGTGCCAGCAGCCCTATGCGGGATACGGGCACAGATACGCAGTATTTT. Protein product: CASSPMRDTGTDTQYF.

This chain connects TRBV5-4 to TRBJ2-7, with TRBD2 matching 12 bases. Germline CDR1 SGHNT, CDR2 YYREEE (reference sequence). V dropped 4 bases and J dropped 1; count of bases not matched to a gene: 3. The CDR3 covers 15 residues. The CDR3 reads CASSRGLAGSYEQYF. CDR3 coding DNA: TGTGCCAGCAGCCGTGGACTAGCGGGATCCTACGAGCAGTACTTC.

The chain recombines TRBV5-1 with TRBJ1-1; D uncertain. The CDR3 consists of 12 residues. The germline V and J ends were trimmed by 2 bases and 7 bases, with 9 bases remaining between them. CDR1 is SGHRS and CDR2 is YFSETQ in the germline V gene. CDR3 DNA: TGCGCCAGCAGCTTTAGTCGAGGTGAAGCTTTCTTT. Protein sequence: CASSFSRGEAFF.